The T cell receptor (beta chain) described here comes from a study of cytomegalovirus exposure and HLA in healthy donors. Study-wide background: Out of 150 million to 200 million T cells, an earlier analysis found 117 million unique TCR beta sequences in total. Overall study results and limits: The study assumed roughly uniform donor sequencing depth for presence/absence analyses. One cluster of highly shared sequence variants probably arose as a sequencing artifact.

The germline V gene has CDR1 MGHRA and CDR2 YSYEKL. This CDR3 is built from 20 residues. V shed 0 bases, J shed 0 bases, and the junction held 9 bases outside the gene matches. PCR amplification relied on 60 Vbeta primers (plus 13 Jbeta primers). Sequencing was performed with immunoSEQ multiplex PCR; in TCRdb, only in-frame clones are kept and a portion is missing. Recorded for this sample: roughly 70,000 clones. Notes on this clone: Its specificity is not known.

What was sequenced was PBMCs. The receptor was isolated from a man aged 40-50 years in good health and CMV-seronegative. This chain connects TRBV4-1 to TRBJ2-1, with 12 nucleotides matching TRBD2. CDR3 region: CASSQDWLAGGLSSYNEQFF. The CDR3, as DNA: TGCGCCAGCAGCCAAGATTGGCTAGCGGGGGGGCTAAGCTCCTACAATGAGCAGTTCTTC.